The entry that follows covers one TCR beta chain sequence. Its specific antigen is unknown. It has no much larger one-base neighbor in the sample; base qualities were not kept. The cysteine opens and the phenylalanine closes a CDR3 of 17 amino acids. The only DNA kept is the CDR3, 51 bases in frame from the first base. CDR1 and CDR2 are read off the germline V gene as MGHRA and YSYEKL. V is reduced by 0 bases and J by 6 bases, leaving a spacing of 20 bases between them. The CDR3 regions of human TCRbeta chains were subjected to immunosequencing. Turning to the authors' computational methods: TCRs in the repertoires were compared against a reference library of SARS-CoV-2-specific TCRs that had been generated with the MIRA antigen-specificity platform. Breadth was defined as the fraction of unique TCRs that were SARS-CoV-2-associated. Depth was defined as the fraction of total T cells that were SARS-CoV-2-associated. Each spike-specific TCR was assigned to its reactive spike region and to a CD4 or CD8 class using the MIRA data. Log10-transformed breadth and depth values were compared by one-way ANOVA with Sidak's multiple comparisons tests. The clones in this table, taken by TCRdb from immuneACCESS, are in-frame only. Not every clone is retained; where verified, under half of the shortfall comes from an unresolved V gene, and the cause of the rest is unknown. V and J calls and clone size are those listed in that table; D and trimming were worked out from the DNA. The sample has about 77,000 clones on record, about 92% of them singletons. The ten largest clones take up approximately 4.5% of the sample.

This sample was included in a study of T cell responses to AZD1222 COVID-19 vaccine (dated by TCRdb to the early 2020s). Describing the broader study: A total of around 240 trial participants underwent TCR sequencing, of whom 200 to 220 received two doses of AZD1222 and 26 received two doses of the MenACWY control vaccine. Trial participants were enrolled by age into 18-55, 56-69 and 70-plus year subgroups, with around 150, 28 and 57 TCR-sequenced participants respectively. What the work shows at the level of the full study, not this receptor alone: A significant rise in spike-specific TCR breadth and depth was observed after two AZD1222 doses relative to day 0 and relative to MenACWY recipients. Conclusions about previously exposed vaccinees were limited because only six AZD1222 recipients were SARS-CoV-2 seropositive at baseline. No day 14 peak-response samples were available, so repertoires were characterized only after the peak T cell response. The 56-69-year group was small, and its depth increase did not reach significance, likely because of low power. The whole spike protein was spanned by vaccine-associated CD4 TCRs, and dominant responses were seen in regions 160-218 and 743-854. Most participants were white British and females outnumbered males, and the authors suggested that clonal diversity may have been underestimated. Reportedly, close to half of the unique spike-specific TCRs recognized epitopes lying outside the regions that are mutated in the B.1.351 and B.1.1.7 variants.

The time point label here, explained by the study, means: about 28 days (+/-7) after the second vaccine dose. AZD1222 recipients with second doses at about 4 weeks or about 12 weeks were pooled, because spike-specific TCR depth and breadth did not differ between schedules. Samples from vaccinated people were obtained from the UK trials COV001 and COV002, which included a single-blind randomized controlled phase 2/3 trial of AZD1222 (ChAdOx1 nCoV-19) in healthy adults. Trial participant PBMC samples were collected at day 0 and day 28 after the second dose for TCRbeta chain sequencing. The sample in question was peripheral blood, obtained 28 days after the second AZD1222 dose. The V and J segments used are TRBV4-1 and TRBJ1-1; TRBD1 is possibly the D segment (5 matching bases). The sequence derives from an adult who received the AZD1222 COVID-19 vaccine. Here the CDR3 is given as CASSQDRARALHSEAFF. Read as DNA, the sequence is TGCGCCAGCAGCCAAGACCGCGCCAGGGCCCTGCATTCTGAAGCTTTCTTT.